The clone carrying this TCR beta chain was picked up many times. Its specificity is unknown. Germline CDR1 is SGHRS and CDR2 is YFSETQ. There are 12 residues in the CDR3. These data belong to a study of T cells after yellow fever vaccination. MiXCR was run by TCRdb on the 5' RACE reads, yielding one entry per CDR3 protein. This table has a few hundred thousand distinct CDR3 sequences, around 4% appearing once. Whole-study findings and limits: It was a weaker secondary response, yet one that peaked faster, at day 5 versus 15. Most primary-vaccination clones recurred post-booster (roughly 96% CD4, roughly 91% CD8).

The material was PBMCs, obtained on the day of the yellow fever booster vaccination. The sequence came from a man younger than 35 who received the YFV17D yellow fever vaccine. This chain uses TRBV5-1 with TRBJ2-7; D is undetermined. The DNA of the CDR3 is TGCGCCAGCAGCTTGGTCGGCCAGATCCAGGACGTC. It is translated as CASSLVGQIQDV.